Sequencing of this T cell receptor beta chain was carried out in a study of tumor and adjacent non-tumor tissue in lung cancer (dated by TCRdb to 2017 to 2018). Study-level background: Of the cohort, 11 to 12 patients had adenocarcinoma, 2 had squamous cell carcinoma and 1 had small cell lung cancer. The 15 enrolled patients, of whom around 10 were men and 5 were women, were aged about 31 to 85 years and were diagnosed with TNM stage I to III disease. Sequencing generated a total of 125,075,908 productive TCRbeta reads, averaging about 4 million reads per sample. Using bulk TCRbeta repertoires from over 14 lung cancer patients, the study set lung tumor tissue side by side with matched distant non-tumor lung tissue. TCRbeta CDR3 sequencing was performed on 25 to 30 paired specimens, with one tumor sample and one normal lung sample collected per patient.

A remark on this clonotype: Its antigen specificity is not known. Base qualities are missing; no much larger clone stands one base away.

Receptor amplification or capture employed multiplex PCR. TCRdb records Illumina HiSeq 2500 as the sequencer. TCRbeta libraries were constructed through three rounds of nested PCR with primers (Table S4) according to protocols modified from ARM-PCR. PCR products of 200-500 bp were gel-excised and purified with the QIAquick gel extraction kit before sequencing. Processing in the source paper ran as follows. Reads were cleaned with Trimmomatic, merged with FLASH into complete CDR3 sequences, and assigned to V(D)J germline segments with MiTCR. Clonal diversity was computed as the inverse Simpson's index with VDJtools. Productive reads were defined as in-frame sequences without a premature stop codon. Using fastp at Q25 and MiXCR, TCRdb reprocessed the public reads and kept productive beta chains. Identical CDR3 protein sequences are pooled into one entry, listed with their most common genes and DNA. The V and J calls were not made by the authors but by TCRdb's processing. Across this sample there are 55,000 to 65,000 distinct CDR3 sequences, with roughly 57% seen only once. 25% to 35% of the sample is in the top ten clones.

RNA was isolated from bulk, unsorted tissue, and RNA quality was assessed with a NanoDrop ND-1000 and an Agilent 2100. Normal lung samples were distant non-tumor tissue taken more than 3 cm from the tumor edge. Newly diagnosed lung cancer patients without prior chemotherapy who had been admitted for thoracic surgery in China between August and November 2014 were enrolled as donors. Anyone who had undergone radiotherapy or chemotherapy before, or who had another cancer at the same time, was left out of the study. Pieces of surgical tissue measuring about 1-2 cm3 were kept in RNAlater solution and held at -80 degrees C until needed. CDR1 and CDR2, looked up from the germline V gene, are MNHEY and SVGEGT. V lost 10 bases and J lost 5 bases; the stretch between them is 17 bases long. The CDR3 goes from the cysteine to the phenylalanine over 13 residues. Only CDR3 DNA is held: 39 bases, read in frame from base 1.

Overall results and qualifications from the work: The cohort had only about 14 patients, and the authors noted that larger samples and more detailed clinical data are needed. In normal lung, the top 100 clones accounted for a significantly larger cumulative share of the repertoire than in tumor tissue. Significantly higher TCR diversity was found in younger patients, and higher tumor TCR diversity was associated with shorter overall and disease-free survival. The sequencing platform is not named in the methods, and unique molecular identifiers are not mentioned. Peripheral blood was not sequenced, so blood TCRbeta repertoires were not examined in the lung cancer patients of the study. Tumor tissue showed significantly greater TCR diversity (inverse Simpson) than normal lung tissue (roughly 430 vs 170, P = 0.0075, Mann-Whitney U test).

This sequence originates from a man in his 70s with non-small cell lung cancer. The V gene is TRBV6-2 or TRBV6-3 and the J gene is TRBJ2-5; the D gene is perhaps TRBD2, from 6 matching bases. What was sequenced was distant non-tumor lung tissue. The nucleotides are TGTGCCATTTCTCTTGGAGGGTGGGAGACCCAGTACTTC. It is translated as CAISLGGWETQYF.